This T cell receptor (beta chain) was recovered during a study of T-cell memory formation after mild COVID-19. TCRdb reprocessed the 5' RACE reads via MiXCR and lists one record per CDR3 protein. The sample includes roughly 600,000 distinct CDR3 sequences, under 20% seen only once; the top ten take about 11%. This clonotype was detected a few times. V was clipped by 2 bases and J by 6 bases; unmatched bases: 6. Germline V CDR1 and CDR2: SEHNR, FQNEAQ (reference sequence). The CDR3 sequence is 14 residues long. The chain employs TRBV7-9 and TRBJ2-7; 8 bases are a match to TRBD2. This TCR derives from an adult woman who had mild COVID-19 (a few samples of this study predate the infection). Cell type and time point are not known. Sample: PBMCs or a T cell subset sorted from them (not recorded which). The CDR3 DNA sequence: TGTGCCAGCAGCTTACGAGCGGGAGCTGGCGAGCAGTACTTC. Its protein product is CASSLRAGAGEQYF.